This is a list of T cell receptor beta chains from one sample in a study of spatial heterogeneity in lung cancer. TCRdb independently ran MiXCR on the 5' RACE reads; one entry per CDR3 protein. The profile shows 860 or so distinct CDR3 sequences, less than 40% of them singletons. The sequencing here drew on lung tumor tissue, taken at surgery. The receptors shown here come from a male donor with early-stage non-small cell lung cancer. Both conserved end residues are part of each CDR3. Fields, in order: J gene, clone size, D gene, V gene, CDR3 DNA, CDR3 protein. D genes are given only for firm matches. Size tells how often a clone was seen (once, few, many) or the class of an expanded clone, and some rows leave it out.

J gene: TRBJ1-2
clone size: few
D gene: TRBD1
V gene: TRBV27
CDR3 DNA: TGTGCCAGCAGTTCCGGGACAGGTTCGAAAGGCTACACCTTC
CDR3 protein: CASSSGTGSKGYTF

J gene: TRBJ1-4
clone size: .
D gene: .
V gene: TRBV10-3
CDR3 DNA: TGTGCCATCGGGAGTCCGACAGACGATAATGAAAAACTGTTTTTT
CDR3 protein: CAIGSPTDDNEKLFF

J gene: TRBJ2-1
clone size: few
D gene: TRBD2
V gene: TRBV6-2/TRBV6-3
CDR3 DNA: TGTGCCAGCAGCTCCGCGGGGGGCGCCTACAATGAGCAGTTCTTC
CDR3 protein: CASSSAGGAYNEQFF

J gene: TRBJ2-3
clone size: .
D gene: .
V gene: TRBV7-9
CDR3 DNA: TGTGCCAGCAGCTTTATGGAGCTTAGCGGAGCCTTCATGCATACGCAGTATTTT
CDR3 protein: CASSFMELSGAFMHTQYF

J gene: TRBJ2-7
clone size: .
D gene: .
V gene: TRBV6-1
CDR3 DNA: TGTGCCAGCAGTGAACCGGCCTCGGAGCAGTACTTC
CDR3 protein: CASSEPASEQYF

J gene: TRBJ2-3
clone size: .
D gene: .
V gene: TRBV6-5
CDR3 DNA: TGTGCCAGCAGCCGCCGGAGTGGCGCAGATACGCAGTATTTT
CDR3 protein: CASSRRSGADTQYF

J gene: TRBJ1-5
clone size: medium-sized
D gene: .
V gene: TRBV7-2
CDR3 DNA: TGTGCCAGCAGCTTAGGACTGGGATTTGGAAATCAGCCCCAGCATTTT
CDR3 protein: CASSLGLGFGNQPQHF

J gene: TRBJ1-2
clone size: .
D gene: .
V gene: TRBV7-9
CDR3 DNA: TGTGCCAGCGTCCGGGACAACCATGGCTACACCTTC
CDR3 protein: CASVRDNHGYTF

J gene: TRBJ2-7
clone size: large
D gene: .
V gene: TRBV4-3
CDR3 DNA: TGCGCCAGCAGCCAAGATCGACAGCCAGCCTACGAGCAGTACTTC
CDR3 protein: CASSQDRQPAYEQYF

J gene: TRBJ1-2
clone size: .
D gene: .
V gene: TRBV4-3
CDR3 DNA: TGCGCCAGCAGCCAAGATTCCCCGCGGAGATATGGCTACACCTTC
CDR3 protein: CASSQDSPRRYGYTF

J gene: TRBJ1-6
clone size: medium-sized
D gene: .
V gene: TRBV10-3
CDR3 DNA: TGTGCCATCAGAGAAGGACAAGATGGAAATTCACCCCTCCACTTT
CDR3 protein: CAIREGQDGNSPLHF

J gene: TRBJ2-6
clone size: medium-sized
D gene: TRBD1
V gene: TRBV9
CDR3 DNA: TGTGCCAGCAGCGTAGGTGGGGGACAGGGAATTTCTGGGGCCAACGTCCTGACTTTC
CDR3 protein: CASSVGGGQGISGANVLTF

J gene: TRBJ1-3
clone size: .
D gene: TRBD1
V gene: TRBV4-2
CDR3 DNA: TGTGCCAGCAGGGGACAGGGGGCTGGAAACACCATATATTTT
CDR3 protein: CASRGQGAGNTIYF

J gene: TRBJ1-5
clone size: large
D gene: .
V gene: TRBV5-6
CDR3 DNA: TGTGCCAGCAGCTTGAGATGGGGCAATCAGCCCCAGCATTTT
CDR3 protein: CASSLRWGNQPQHF

J gene: TRBJ2-7
clone size: .
D gene: TRBD2
V gene: TRBV13
CDR3 DNA: TGTGCCAGCAGCTCCGGGACTACCACCTACGAGCAGTACTTC
CDR3 protein: CASSSGTTTYEQYF

J gene: TRBJ1-1
clone size: large
D gene: .
V gene: TRBV3-1
CDR3 DNA: TGTGCCAGCAGCCCGGGGGGGGCGGGAAACACTGAAGCTTTCTTT
CDR3 protein: CASSPGGAGNTEAFF

J gene: TRBJ2-3
clone size: large
D gene: .
V gene: TRBV29-1
CDR3 DNA: TGCAGCGTTGGGGAACATACGCAGTATTTT
CDR3 protein: CSVGEHTQYF

J gene: TRBJ2-1
clone size: .
D gene: TRBD2
V gene: TRBV7-2
CDR3 DNA: TGTGCCAGCAGCTTTCGGCGGGAGACCCTCTCCTACAATGAGCAGTTCTTC
CDR3 protein: CASSFRRETLSYNEQFF

J gene: TRBJ1-2
clone size: few
D gene: .
V gene: TRBV4-1
CDR3 DNA: TGCGCCAGCAGCCCAGGCGGAATTTATGACAAGGGGGATGGCTACACCTTC
CDR3 protein: CASSPGGIYDKGDGYTF

J gene: TRBJ1-3
clone size: .
D gene: .
V gene: TRBV3-1
CDR3 DNA: TGTGCCAGCAGCCAAGGGCTCTCTGGAAACACCATATATTTT
CDR3 protein: CASSQGLSGNTIYF

J gene: TRBJ2-7
clone size: large
D gene: TRBD1
V gene: TRBV13
CDR3 DNA: TGTGCCAGCAGCCCGAAGGACAGGGTCGCATCCGAGCAGTACTTC
CDR3 protein: CASSPKDRVASEQYF

J gene: TRBJ2-3
clone size: .
D gene: TRBD2
V gene: TRBV12-3/TRBV12-4
CDR3 DNA: TGTGCCAGCAGGGGACTAGCGGGGGGCACAGATACGCAGTATTTT
CDR3 protein: CASRGLAGGTDTQYF

J gene: TRBJ2-5
clone size: large
D gene: .
V gene: TRBV3-1
CDR3 DNA: TGTGCCAGCAGCCAAGATCAGGGCAGGAGAGGAGAGACCCAGTACTTC
CDR3 protein: CASSQDQGRRGETQYF

J gene: TRBJ2-1
clone size: large
D gene: .
V gene: TRBV12-5
CDR3 DNA: TGTGCTAGTGGTTTTACGCAGGGGGGGTACAATGAGCAGTTCTTC
CDR3 protein: CASGFTQGGYNEQFF

J gene: TRBJ2-1
clone size: medium-sized
D gene: .
V gene: TRBV27
CDR3 DNA: TGTGCCAGCAGTCCAGGGGGGGGAGGGAGCTCCTACAATGAGCAGTTCTTC
CDR3 protein: CASSPGGGGSSYNEQFF

J gene: TRBJ1-5
clone size: .
D gene: TRBD1
V gene: TRBV20-1
CDR3 DNA: TGCAGTGCTATACAGGGGGTAGGCAATCAGCCCCAGCATTTT
CDR3 protein: CSAIQGVGNQPQHF

J gene: TRBJ2-5
clone size: .
D gene: .
V gene: TRBV12-3/TRBV12-4
CDR3 DNA: TGTGCCAGCATATTAGGTACTCAAGAGACCCAGTACTTC
CDR3 protein: CASILGTQETQYF

J gene: TRBJ2-1
clone size: .
D gene: TRBD2
V gene: TRBV6-2/TRBV6-3
CDR3 DNA: TGTGCCAGCAGACCCGGACTAGCGGGGGGGCCCTACAATGAGCAGTTCTTC
CDR3 protein: CASRPGLAGGPYNEQFF

J gene: TRBJ2-1
clone size: large
D gene: TRBD2
V gene: TRBV13
CDR3 DNA: TGTGCCAGCAGCTTCACCGGGGGGGCCGGGGATGAGCAGTTCTTC
CDR3 protein: CASSFTGGAGDEQFF

J gene: TRBJ2-3
clone size: .
D gene: TRBD2
V gene: TRBV5-1
CDR3 DNA: TGCGCCAGCAGCCAGCGGGGGGGCCTATTGACAGATACGCAGTATTTT
CDR3 protein: CASSQRGGLLTDTQYF

J gene: TRBJ2-5
clone size: large
D gene: .
V gene: TRBV20-1
CDR3 DNA: TGCAGTGCCACTAGATTCCGGGGGGAGACCCAGTACTTC
CDR3 protein: CSATRFRGETQYF

J gene: TRBJ2-3
clone size: .
D gene: .
V gene: TRBV25-1
CDR3 DNA: TGTGCCAGCAGCGGACGAGATACGCAGTATTTT
CDR3 protein: CASSGRDTQYF

J gene: TRBJ2-5
clone size: medium-sized
D gene: .
V gene: TRBV6-2/TRBV6-3
CDR3 DNA: TGTGCCAGCAGTTACGGAGGGGCTGGGGAGACCCAGTACTTC
CDR3 protein: CASSYGGAGETQYF

J gene: TRBJ1-6
clone size: few
D gene: .
V gene: TRBV27
CDR3 DNA: TGTGCCAGCAGTTTGATCGTCAGCCTTTCACCCCTCCACTTT
CDR3 protein: CASSLIVSLSPLHF

J gene: TRBJ2-4
clone size: medium-sized
D gene: .
V gene: TRBV6-2/TRBV6-3
CDR3 DNA: TGTGCCAGCAGTGAATTCCGCTCGGGAGCCAAAAACATTCAGTACTTC
CDR3 protein: CASSEFRSGAKNIQYF

J gene: TRBJ2-5
clone size: medium-sized
D gene: TRBD2
V gene: TRBV6-6
CDR3 DNA: TGTGCCAGCAGTTCAGGAGCGGGGGGGTCCCAAGAGACCCAGTACTTC
CDR3 protein: CASSSGAGGSQETQYF

J gene: TRBJ2-3
clone size: large
D gene: TRBD1
V gene: TRBV5-1
CDR3 DNA: TGCGCCAGCAGCACAGGGTCCGGGACAGGGGGCAAAGATACGCAGTATTTT
CDR3 protein: CASSTGSGTGGKDTQYF

J gene: TRBJ2-2
clone size: medium-sized
D gene: .
V gene: TRBV20-1
CDR3 DNA: TGCAGTGCCCACGGACAGAACACCGGGGAGCTGTTTTTT
CDR3 protein: CSAHGQNTGELFF

J gene: TRBJ2-3
clone size: .
D gene: .
V gene: TRBV10-1
CDR3 DNA: TGCGCCAGCAGTGAGCCTGGTGCCGATACGCAGTATTTT
CDR3 protein: CASSEPGADTQYF

J gene: TRBJ1-6
clone size: large
D gene: .
V gene: TRBV4-1
CDR3 DNA: TGCGCCAGCAGCCAAGTGGGGGTACGCATGGCACCCCTCCACTTT
CDR3 protein: CASSQVGVRMAPLHF

J gene: TRBJ2-7
clone size: medium-sized
D gene: .
V gene: TRBV18
CDR3 DNA: TGTGCCAGCTCACCATTCTCGACGGAGCTCTCCTACGAGCAGTACTTC
CDR3 protein: CASSPFSTELSYEQYF

J gene: TRBJ2-7
clone size: large
D gene: .
V gene: TRBV28
CDR3 DNA: TGTGCCAGCAGTCAATCTGCAGGGTTCCTGTACGAGCAGTACTTC
CDR3 protein: CASSQSAGFLYEQYF

J gene: TRBJ1-2
clone size: medium-sized
D gene: TRBD1
V gene: TRBV6-6
CDR3 DNA: TGTGCCAGCAGTTTCGGGACAGAGCTCTATGGCTACACCTTC
CDR3 protein: CASSFGTELYGYTF

J gene: TRBJ2-6
clone size: .
D gene: TRBD1
V gene: TRBV7-2
CDR3 DNA: TGTGCCAGCAGCTTCGGACAGGGGGCGCCCGGGGCCAACGTCCTGACTTTC
CDR3 protein: CASSFGQGAPGANVLTF

J gene: TRBJ2-7
clone size: medium-sized
D gene: .
V gene: TRBV14
CDR3 DNA: TGTGCCAGCAGCCGGCTTAGAGCAGGGGTTGAGGAGCAGTACTTC
CDR3 protein: CASSRLRAGVEEQYF

J gene: TRBJ2-1
clone size: once
D gene: TRBD2
V gene: TRBV7-3
CDR3 DNA: TGTGCCAGCAGCTTAACGCCCCTAGCGGGGAAAAATGAGCAATTCTTC
CDR3 protein: CASSLTPLAGKNEQFF

J gene: TRBJ1-3
clone size: few
D gene: .
V gene: TRBV6-1
CDR3 DNA: TGTGCCAGCGGACGGGACTCTGGAAACACCATATATTTT
CDR3 protein: CASGRDSGNTIYF

J gene: TRBJ2-1
clone size: medium-sized
D gene: TRBD2
V gene: TRBV27
CDR3 DNA: TGTGCCAGCAGTTCAAGGGCTCTGCTAGCGGGAGCGGATGAGCAGTTCTTC
CDR3 protein: CASSSRALLAGADEQFF

J gene: TRBJ1-6
clone size: medium-sized
D gene: TRBD1
V gene: TRBV27
CDR3 DNA: TGTGCCAGCAAGGACAGGGGCAGGTCACCCCTCCACTTT
CDR3 protein: CASKDRGRSPLHF

J gene: TRBJ2-5
clone size: large
D gene: .
V gene: TRBV18
CDR3 DNA: TGTGCCAGCTCACTCCCGGTCGTCGGACGAGAGACCCAGTACTTC
CDR3 protein: CASSLPVVGRETQYF

J gene: TRBJ1-6
clone size: large
D gene: .
V gene: TRBV4-3
CDR3 DNA: TGCGCCAGCAGCCAAGTTAGACAGGATAATTCACCCCTCCACTTT
CDR3 protein: CASSQVRQDNSPLHF